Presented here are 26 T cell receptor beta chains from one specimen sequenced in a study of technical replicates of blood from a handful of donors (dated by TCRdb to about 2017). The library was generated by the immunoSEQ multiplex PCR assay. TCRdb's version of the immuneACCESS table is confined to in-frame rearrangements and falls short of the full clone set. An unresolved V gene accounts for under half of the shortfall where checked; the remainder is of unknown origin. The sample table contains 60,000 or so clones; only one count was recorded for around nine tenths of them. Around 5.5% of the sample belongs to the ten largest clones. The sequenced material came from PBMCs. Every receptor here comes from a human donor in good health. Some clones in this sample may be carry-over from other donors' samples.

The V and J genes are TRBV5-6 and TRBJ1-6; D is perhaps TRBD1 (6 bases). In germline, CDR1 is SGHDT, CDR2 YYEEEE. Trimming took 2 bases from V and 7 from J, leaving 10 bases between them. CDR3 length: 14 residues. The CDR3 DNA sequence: TGTGCCAGCAGCTTAGGACAGCAAAATTCACCCCTCCACTTT. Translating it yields CASSLGQQNSPLHF.

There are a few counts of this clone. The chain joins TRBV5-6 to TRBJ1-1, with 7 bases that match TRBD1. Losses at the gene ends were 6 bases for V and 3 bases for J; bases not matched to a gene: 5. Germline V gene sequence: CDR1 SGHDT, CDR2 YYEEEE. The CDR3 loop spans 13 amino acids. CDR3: CASTRQGDTEAFF. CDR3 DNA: TGTGCCAGCACCAGACAGGGAGACACTGAAGCTTTCTTT.

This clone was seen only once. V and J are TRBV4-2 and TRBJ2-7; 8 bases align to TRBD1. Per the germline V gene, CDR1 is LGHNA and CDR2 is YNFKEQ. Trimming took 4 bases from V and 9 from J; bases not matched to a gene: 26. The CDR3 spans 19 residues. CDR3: CASSPTGTGPFLNSFGQYF. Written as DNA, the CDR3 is TGTGCCAGCAGCCCAACCGGGACAGGTCCCTTTCTTAACTCTTTCGGGCAGTACTTC.

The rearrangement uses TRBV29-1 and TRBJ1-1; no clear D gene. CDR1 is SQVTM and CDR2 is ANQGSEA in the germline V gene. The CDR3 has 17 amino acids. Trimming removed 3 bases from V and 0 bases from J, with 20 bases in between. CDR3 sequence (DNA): TGCAGCGTTGACAGGCCATTCGAATCACCTATGAACACTGAAGCTTTCTTT. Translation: CSVDRPFESPMNTEAFF.

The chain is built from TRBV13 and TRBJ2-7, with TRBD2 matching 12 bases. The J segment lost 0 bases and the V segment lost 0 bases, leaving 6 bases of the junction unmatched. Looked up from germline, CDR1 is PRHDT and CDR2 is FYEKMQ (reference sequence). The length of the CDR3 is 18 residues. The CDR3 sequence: CASSLGGLAGKSSYEQYF. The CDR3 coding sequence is TGTGCCAGCAGCTTAGGGGGACTAGCGGGCAAAAGCTCCTACGAGCAGTACTTC.

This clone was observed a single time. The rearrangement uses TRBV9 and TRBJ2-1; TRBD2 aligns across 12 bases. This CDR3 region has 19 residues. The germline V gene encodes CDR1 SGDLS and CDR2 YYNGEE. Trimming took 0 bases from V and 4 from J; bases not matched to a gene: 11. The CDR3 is CASSVEGLGLAGLYNEQFF. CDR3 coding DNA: TGTGCCAGCAGCGTAGAGGGATTGGGACTAGCGGGCTTATACAATGAGCAGTTCTTC. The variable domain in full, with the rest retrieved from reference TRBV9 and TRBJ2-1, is DSGVTQTPKHLITATGQRVTLRCSPRSGDLSVYWYQQSLDQGLQFLIQYYNGEERAKGNILERFSAQQFPDLHSELNLSSLELGDSALYFCASSVEGLGLAGLYNEQFFGPGTRLTVL.

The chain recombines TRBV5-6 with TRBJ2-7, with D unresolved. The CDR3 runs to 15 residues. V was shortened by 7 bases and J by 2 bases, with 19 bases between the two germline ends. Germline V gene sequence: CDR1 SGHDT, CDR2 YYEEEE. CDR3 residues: CASRLIGEQPYEQYF. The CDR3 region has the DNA TGTGCCAGCCGCCTGATAGGAGAGCAACCCTACGAGCAGTACTTC.

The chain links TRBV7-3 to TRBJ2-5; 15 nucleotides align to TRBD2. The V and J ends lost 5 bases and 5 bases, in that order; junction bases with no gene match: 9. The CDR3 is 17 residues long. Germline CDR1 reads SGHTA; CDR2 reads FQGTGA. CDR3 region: CASSAGLAGGAGETQYF. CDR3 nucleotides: TGTGCCAGCAGCGCGGGACTAGCGGGAGGCGCTGGCGAGACCCAGTACTTC.

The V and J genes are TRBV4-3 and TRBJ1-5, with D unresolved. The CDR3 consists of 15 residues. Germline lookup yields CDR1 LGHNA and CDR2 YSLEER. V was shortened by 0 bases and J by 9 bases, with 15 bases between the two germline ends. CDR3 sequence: CASSQEWQLSLPQHF. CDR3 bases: TGCGCCAGCAGCCAAGAATGGCAACTATCATTGCCCCAGCATTTT.

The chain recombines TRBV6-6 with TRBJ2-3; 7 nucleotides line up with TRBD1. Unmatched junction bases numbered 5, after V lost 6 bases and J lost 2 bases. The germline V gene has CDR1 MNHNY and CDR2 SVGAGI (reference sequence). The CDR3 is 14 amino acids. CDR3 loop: CASRKTGPTDTQYF. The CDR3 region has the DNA TGTGCCAGCAGAAAGACAGGGCCCACAGATACGCAGTATTTT.

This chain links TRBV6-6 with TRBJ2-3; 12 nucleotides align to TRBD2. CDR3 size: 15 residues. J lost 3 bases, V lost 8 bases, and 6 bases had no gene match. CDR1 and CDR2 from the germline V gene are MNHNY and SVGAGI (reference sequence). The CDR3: CASALTSGSTDTQYF. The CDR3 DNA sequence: TGTGCCAGCGCTCTGACTAGCGGGAGTACAGATACGCAGTATTTT.

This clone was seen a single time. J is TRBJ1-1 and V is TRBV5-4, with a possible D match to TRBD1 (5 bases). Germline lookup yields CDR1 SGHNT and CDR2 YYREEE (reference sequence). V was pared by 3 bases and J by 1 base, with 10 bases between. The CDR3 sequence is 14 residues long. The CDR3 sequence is CASSSGLTNTEAFF. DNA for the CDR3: TGTGCCAGCAGCTCGGGACTCACGAACACTGAAGCTTTCTTT.

The CDR3 DNA reads as TGCGCCAGCAGCCCCGACAGTTTGTGGACTGAAGCTTTCTTT. Amino acid sequence: CASSPDSLWTEAFF. V and J are TRBV5-1 and TRBJ1-1; D might be TRBD1 (5 bases). Between the trimmed V and J ends, which lost 4 bases and 5 bases, there was a span of 15 bases. The germline V gene has CDR1 SGHRS and CDR2 YFSETQ. There are 14 residues in the CDR3.

The CDR3 sequence: CASSPTGASGETQYF. The CDR3 nucleotides read TGTGCCAGCAGCCCTACAGGGGCCTCAGGGGAGACCCAGTACTTC. The chain is built from TRBV25-1 and TRBJ2-5, with 7 nucleotides matching TRBD1. CDR3 size: 15 residues. Germline V gives CDR1 MGHDK, CDR2 SYGVNS. V gave up 6 bases and J gave up 5 bases; unmatched junction bases: 12. Full variable domain (rest looked up from reference TRBV25-1 and TRBJ2-5): EADIYQTPRYLVIGTGKKITLECSQTMGHDKMYWYQQDPGMELHLIHYSYGVNSTEKGDLSSESTVSRIRTEHFPLTLESARPSHTSQYLCASSPTGASGETQYFGPGTRLLVL.

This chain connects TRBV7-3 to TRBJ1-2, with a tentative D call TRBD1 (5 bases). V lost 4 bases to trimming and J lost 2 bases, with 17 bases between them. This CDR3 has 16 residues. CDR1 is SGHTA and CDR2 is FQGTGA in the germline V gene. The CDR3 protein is CASSSPLAGNNYGYTF. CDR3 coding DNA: TGTGCCAGCAGCTCACCCCTGGCAGGGAACAACTATGGCTACACCTTC.

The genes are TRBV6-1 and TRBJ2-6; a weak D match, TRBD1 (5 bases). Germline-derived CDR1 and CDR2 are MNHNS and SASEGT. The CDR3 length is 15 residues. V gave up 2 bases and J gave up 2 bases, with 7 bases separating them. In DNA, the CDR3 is TGTGCCAGCAGTGAAATAGGGGCTGGGGCCAACGTCCTGACTTTC. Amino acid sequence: CASSEIGAGANVLTF.

The chain's CDR3 is CASSLAGGLNEQFF. CDR3 coding DNA: TGTGCCAGCAGCTTGGCAGGCGGGTTGAATGAGCAGTTCTTC. The chain links TRBV5-4 to TRBJ2-1; TRBD2 might be the D (5 bases). Trimming removed 0 bases from V and 7 bases from J, with 11 bases in between. Germline values: CDR1 SGHNT, CDR2 YYREEE (reference sequence). This CDR3 has 14 amino acids.

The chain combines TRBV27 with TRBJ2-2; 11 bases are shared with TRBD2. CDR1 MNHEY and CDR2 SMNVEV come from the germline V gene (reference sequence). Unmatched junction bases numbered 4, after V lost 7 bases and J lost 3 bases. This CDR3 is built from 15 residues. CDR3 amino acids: CASTPGLADTGELFF. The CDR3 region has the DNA TGTGCCAGCACCCCGGGACTAGCGGACACCGGGGAGCTGTTTTTT.

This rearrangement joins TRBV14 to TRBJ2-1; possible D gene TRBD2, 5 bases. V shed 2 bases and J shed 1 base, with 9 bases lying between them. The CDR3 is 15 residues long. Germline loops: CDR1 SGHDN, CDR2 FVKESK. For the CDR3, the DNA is TGTGCCAGCAGCCAAACTAGACGGTCCTACAATGAGCAGTTCTTC. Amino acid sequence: CASSQTRRSYNEQFF.

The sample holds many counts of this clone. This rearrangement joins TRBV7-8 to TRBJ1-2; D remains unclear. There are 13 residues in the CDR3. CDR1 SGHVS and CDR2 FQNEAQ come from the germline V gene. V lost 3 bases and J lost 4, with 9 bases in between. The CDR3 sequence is CASSLRSTYGYTF. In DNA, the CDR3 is TGTGCCAGCAGCTTGCGGTCAACCTATGGCTACACCTTC.

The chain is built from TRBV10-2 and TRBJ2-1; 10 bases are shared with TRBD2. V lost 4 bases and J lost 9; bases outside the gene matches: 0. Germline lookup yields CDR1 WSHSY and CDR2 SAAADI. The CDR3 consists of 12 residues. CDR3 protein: CASSGLAGEQFF. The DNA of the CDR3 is TGCGCCAGCAGTGGACTAGCGGGTGAGCAGTTCTTC.

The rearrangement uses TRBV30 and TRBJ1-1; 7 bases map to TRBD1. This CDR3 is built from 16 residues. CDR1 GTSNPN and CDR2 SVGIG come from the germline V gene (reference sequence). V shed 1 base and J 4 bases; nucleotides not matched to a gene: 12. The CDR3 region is CAWSDPSTGRSTEAFF. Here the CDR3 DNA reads TGTGCCTGGAGTGACCCTTCGACAGGGCGATCCACTGAAGCTTTCTTT. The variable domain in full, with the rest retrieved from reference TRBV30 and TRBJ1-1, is SQTIHQWPATLVQPVGSPLSLECTVEGTSNPNLYWYRQAAGRGLQLLFYSVGIGQISSEVPQNLSASRPQDRQFILSSKKLLLSDSGFYLCAWSDPSTGRSTEAFFGQGTRLTVV.

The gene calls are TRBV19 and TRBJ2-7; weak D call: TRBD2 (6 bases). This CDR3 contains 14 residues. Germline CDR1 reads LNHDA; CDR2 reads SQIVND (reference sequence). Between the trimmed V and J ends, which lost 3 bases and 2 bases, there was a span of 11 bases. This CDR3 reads CASSIPGLPYEQYF. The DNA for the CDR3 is TGTGCCAGTAGTATTCCGGGACTCCCCTACGAGCAGTACTTC.

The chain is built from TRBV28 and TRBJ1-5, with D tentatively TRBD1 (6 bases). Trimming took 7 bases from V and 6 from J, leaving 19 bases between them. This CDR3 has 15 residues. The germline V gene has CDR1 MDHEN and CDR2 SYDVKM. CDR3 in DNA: TGTGCCAGCAACCTAAGACAGGCCCAATCTCAGCCCCAGCATTTT. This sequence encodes CASNLRQAQSQPQHF.

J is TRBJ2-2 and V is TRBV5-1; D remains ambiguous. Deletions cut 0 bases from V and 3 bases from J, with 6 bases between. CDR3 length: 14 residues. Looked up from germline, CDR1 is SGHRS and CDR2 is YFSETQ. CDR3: CASSLGDYTGELFF. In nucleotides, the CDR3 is TGCGCCAGCAGCTTGGGTGACTACACCGGGGAGCTGTTTTTT.

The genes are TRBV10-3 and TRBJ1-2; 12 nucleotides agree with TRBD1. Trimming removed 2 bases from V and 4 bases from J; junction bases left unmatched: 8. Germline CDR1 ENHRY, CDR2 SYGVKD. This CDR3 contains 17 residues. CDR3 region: CAISESPGTGGSYGYTF. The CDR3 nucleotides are TGTGCCATCAGTGAGAGTCCCGGGACAGGGGGCTCCTATGGCTACACCTTC.